This TCR beta chain came from a study of blood T cell repertoires in COVID-19. In the study overall: The United States, Italy and Spain were the sources of the acute and convalescent COVID-19 samples. Sources were T cells, B-cell-depleted T cells, or PBMCs; the material itself was cDNA or gDNA.

The germline V gene has CDR1 SGHRS and CDR2 YFSETQ. The CDR3 is made up of 14 amino acids. With V trimmed by 6 bases and J by 2 bases, 7 bases remained unmatched. Authors' data handling: The authors estimated nucleated cell counts from reference gene primer amplification. The protocol was immunoSEQ multiplex PCR, while the TCRdb copy is restricted to in-frame clones and leaves out a portion. That table gives V, J and clone size, and the DNA gave D and trimming. The table shows about 84,000 clones, with around 83% occurring only once. The genes are TRBV5-1 and TRBJ2-5; 7 nucleotides match TRBD1. The receptor was isolated from an older man with active or convalescent COVID-19. Sequencing input: peripheral blood. CDR3 in amino acids: CASNSQGPQETQYF. In nucleotides, the CDR3 is TGCGCCAGCAACTCACAGGGGCCACAAGAGACCCAGTACTTC.